A single sample gave rise to the 22 T cell receptor beta chains below, sequenced in a study of blood T cells in healthy people across ages. A second PCR, run for roughly 6 to 11 cycles, used a sample-barcoded 5' primer plus a J-beta primer mix. TCRdb ran MiXCR on the 5' RACE reads and lists one entry per CDR3 protein. The table records around 1.5 million distinct CDR3 sequences, 42% of them present only once. The specimen sequenced was blood. These TCRs come from a woman aged 18 to 35 in good health.

This rearrangement joins TRBV28 to TRBJ1-2; D is ambiguous. CDR1 MDHEN and CDR2 SYDVKM come from the germline V gene. Trimming took 6 bases from V and 0 from J, leaving 2 bases between them. The length of the CDR3 is 11 residues. The CDR3 DNA is TGTGCCAGCAGGACTAACTATGGCTACACCTTC. The encoded protein is CASRTNYGYTF.

This clonotype was picked up a small number of times. The genes are TRBV7-9 and TRBJ1-1; 7 bases line up with TRBD1. J gave up 0 bases and V 6 bases, and 7 bases lay outside the gene matches. The CDR3 spans 15 residues. Germline V gene sequence: CDR1 SEHNR, CDR2 FQNEAQ (reference sequence). The CDR3 region has the DNA TGTGCCAGCAGTTTACAGGGGACCTTGAACACTGAAGCTTTCTTT. It codes for CASSLQGTLNTEAFF.

A remark on this clonotype: The germline gene is not matched at one end of the junction; a read error may be the cause. The V gene is TRBV12-3 or TRBV12-4, the J gene TRBJ2-3; 14 bases are a match to TRBD2. The CDR3 consists of 17 residues. CDR3 sequence (DNA): TGTGCCTGCAGTCCCGGGACTAGCGGGAGCCACACAGATACGCAGTATTTT. It encodes CACSPGTSGSHTDTQYF.

The V gene is TRBV6-6, the J gene TRBJ1-2; D call uncertain. CDR3 size: 14 residues. Germline CDR1 MNHNY, CDR2 SVGAGI (reference sequence). The V end lost 5 bases, the J end lost 6 bases, and 16 bases lay between the germline ends. Here the CDR3 reads CASSPPQRGNGYTF. The CDR3 DNA follows: TGTGCCAGCAGTCCACCACAGAGAGGGAATGGCTACACCTTC.

The genes are TRBV20-1 and TRBJ2-1; D perhaps matches TRBD2 (5 bases). Trimming took 3 bases from V and 3 from J, leaving 12 bases between them. The CDR3 extends over 14 amino acids. Germline V gives CDR1 DFQATT, CDR2 SNEGSKA (reference sequence). CDR3 residues: CSASGMRGYNEQFF. CDR3 coding DNA: TGCAGTGCTAGCGGGATGAGAGGCTACAATGAGCAGTTCTTC.

Only a few counts were recorded for this clonotype. V gene TRBV12-3 or TRBV12-4 combines with J gene TRBJ2-7, with 8 bases that match TRBD2. The CDR3 runs 15 residues. J was trimmed by 7 bases and V by 5 bases; bases with no gene match: 13. The CDR3 DNA is TGTGCCAGCAGTGACATAGCGGGACTCAACAATGAGCAGTACTTC. It codes for CASSDIAGLNNEQYF.

The chain has TRBV5-1 and TRBJ1-3; weak D call: TRBD1 (6 bases). V was shortened by 1 base and J by 4 bases, with 12 bases between the two germline ends. CDR1 and CDR2 (germline): SGHRS, YFSETQ. The CDR3 spans 15 residues. DNA for the CDR3: TGCGCCAGCAGCTTGACAGGGAATAGGGGAAACACCATATATTTT. It is translated as CASSLTGNRGNTIYF. Full variable domain (rest looked up from reference TRBV5-1 and TRBJ1-3): KAGVTQTPRYLIKTRGQQVTLSCSPISGHRSVSWYQQTPGQGLQFLFEYFSETQRNKGNFPGRFSGRQFSNSRSEMNVSTLELGDSALYLCASSLTGNRGNTIYFGEGSWLTVV.

This clonotype was picked up a small number of times. CDR3 bases: TGTGCCAGCAGCCTCGGAGCGGATCCGGGGTTGTTAATACCCCTCCACTTT. Translation gives CASSLGADPGLLIPLHF. The chain uses TRBV9 and TRBJ1-6; no firm D call. Germline CDR1 SGDLS, CDR2 YYNGEE. The CDR3 is 17 residues long. Trimming left V 4 bases short and J 12 bases short, with 26 bases between.

For this clonotype: A much larger clone lies one base from this, so it may be a read error. This sequence joins TRBV29-1 and TRBJ2-1; D ambiguous. The V gene's germline CDR1 is SQVTM and CDR2 ANQGSEA. The CDR3 extends over 12 amino acids. The CDR3 DNA is TGCAACGTTGTGCCGTGGTGGGGTGAGCAGTTCTTC. Its protein is CNVVPWWGEQFF.

This clonotype was detected a few times. The chain couples TRBV11-2 to TRBJ2-4; D not resolved. Matching the DNA end better, TRBJ2-7 makes the J call doubtful. In germline, CDR1 is SGHAT, CDR2 FQNNGV. This CDR3 region has 15 residues. The CDR3 DNA reads as TGTGCCAGCAGCCATCCCGGATTCGGTGTCTACGAGCAGTACTTC. Translation gives CASSHPGFGVYEQYF.

This clonotype was seen a handful of times. Written as DNA, the CDR3 is TGTGCCATTGGGGACGGAGCCTCCTACGAGCAGTACTTC. Its protein product is CAIGDGASYEQYF. The chain has TRBV10-3 and TRBJ2-7; D tentatively reads TRBD1 or TRBD2 (5 bases each). The CDR3 runs 13 residues. Germline values: CDR1 ENHRY, CDR2 SYGVKD. V was pared by 9 bases and J by 0 bases, with 12 bases between.

V is TRBV20-1 and J is TRBJ2-1; D possibly corresponds to TRBD2 (5 bases). TRBJ2-7 explains the end of the DNA better; the J call may be wrong. Germline V lookup: CDR1 DFQATT, CDR2 SNEGSKA (reference sequence). CDR3 length: 11 residues. The CDR3 is CSATGSNEQYF. CDR3 in DNA: TGCAGTGCTACGGGGAGCAATGAGCAGTACTTC.

A note on this clonotype: Since a much larger clone is just one base distant, this may be a read error. The chain couples TRBV4-1 to TRBJ2-3, with D maybe TRBD2 (6 bases). Germline values: CDR1 MGHRA, CDR2 YSYEKL. The CDR3 loop spans 17 amino acids. The V end was cut by 1 base, the J end by 8 bases, with 22 bases between. The CDR3 region is CASSQGNEGLMGVTQYF. The CDR3 nucleotides are TGCGCCAGCAGCCAAGGCAACGAGGGACTCATGGGAGTTACGCAGTATTTT.

The V gene is TRBV6-5, the J gene TRBJ1-1; D call uncertain. Germline-derived CDR1 and CDR2 are MNHEY and SVGAGI. The CDR3 has 13 amino acids. Trimming pared 5 bases from V and 1 base from J, leaving 8 bases between. The CDR3 DNA is TGTGCCAGCAGTACATATCGGAACACTGAAGCTTTCTTT. The encoded protein is CASSTYRNTEAFF.

This clonotype came up a few times. This rearrangement joins TRBV27 to TRBJ1-5, with TRBD1 matching over 9 bases. The germline V gene encodes CDR1 MNHEY and CDR2 SMNVEV (reference sequence). CDR3 length: 13 residues. Unmatched junction bases numbered 3, after V lost 7 bases and J lost 5 bases. CDR3 protein: CASTQGAHQPQHF. CDR3 nucleotides: TGTGCCAGCACACAGGGGGCTCATCAGCCCCAGCATTTT.

The rearrangement links TRBV10-3 to TRBJ2-7; no reliable D call. V lost 2 bases and J 4 bases, leaving 3 bases between the germline ends. Germline V gene data show CDR1 as ENHRY and CDR2 as SYGVKD. The CDR3 is 11 residues long. CDR3 amino acids: CAISEMYEQYF. The DNA of the CDR3 is TGTGCCATCAGTGAGATGTACGAGCAGTACTTC.

As concerns this clonotype: The junction does not match germline at one end; this may be a read error. The rearrangement uses TRBV5-1 and TRBJ2-4, with TRBD2 matching over 14 bases. Near its end, the DNA agrees better with TRBJ2-7, so the J call may be wrong. The CDR3 loop spans 14 amino acids. Germline assignment: CDR1 SGHRS and CDR2 YFSETQ. CDR3 sequence (DNA): TGCACCAGCAGCTTGGGACTAGCGGGAGTCGAGCAGTACTTC. This gives the protein CTSSLGLAGVEQYF.

The V call is TRBV4-1, the J call TRBJ2-3; no clear D. V gave up 4 bases and J gave up 2 bases, with 10 bases separating them. The CDR3 runs to 14 residues. Germline-derived CDR1 and CDR2 are MGHRA and YSYEKL. The CDR3 here is CASSPRIYTDTQYF. As DNA, the CDR3 is TGCGCCAGCAGCCCAAGAATATACACAGATACGCAGTATTTT.

V gene TRBV3-1 combines with J gene TRBJ2-7; a weak D match, TRBD2 (5 bases). This CDR3 contains 14 residues. Germline V gene lookup returns CDR1 LGHDT and CDR2 YNNKEL (reference sequence). Deletions cut 4 bases from V and 2 bases from J, with 12 bases between. The CDR3 is CASSRDVGAYEQYF. The CDR3 bases are TGTGCCAGCAGCCGAGATGTGGGAGCCTACGAGCAGTACTTC.

Of note for this clonotype: Sequence at one end of the junction differs from germline and may be a read error. The J gene is TRBJ2-2, the V gene TRBV7-2; either TRBD1 or TRBD2 may fit D (5 bases each). Per germline, CDR1 SGHTA and CDR2 FQGNSA. The length of the CDR3 is 18 residues. The CDR3 DNA reads as TGTGCCAGCAGCTTACGGCGGACTCAGGGATGTTTCACCGCGGAGCTGTTTTTT. As protein: CASSLRRTQGCFTAELFF.

This rearrangement joins TRBV7-9 to TRBJ2-1, with D possibly being TRBD2 (5 bases). CDR3 size: 11 residues. Per germline, CDR1 SEHNR and CDR2 FQNEAQ (reference sequence). The V end was cut by 5 bases, the J end by 15 bases, with 14 bases between. CDR3 bases: TGTGCCAGCAGCACCGGGAACAGTCTGTTCTTC. Amino acid sequence: CASSTGNSLFF.

CDR3 nucleotides: TGTGCCAGCAGCCCTTTTAGCGGGAACTCCTACAATGAGCAGTTCTTC. Translated: CASSPFSGNSYNEQFF. This chain connects TRBV12-3 or TRBV12-4 to TRBJ2-1; 8 positions agree with TRBD2. The CDR3 is made up of 16 amino acids. V was clipped by 6 bases and J by 0 bases; unmatched bases: 7.